This entry concerns a single T cell receptor (beta chain). Measured with immunoSEQ multiplex PCR; TCRdb has only the in-frame clones, and not every one. The table has tens of thousands of clones, under 95% seen once. These data belong to a study of T cell responses to AZD1222 COVID-19 vaccine. V dropped 5 bases and J dropped 4 bases, with 14 bases sitting between them. This CDR3 has 14 amino acids. Germline values: CDR1 MNHNS, CDR2 SASEGT. The clonotype comes from an adult who received the MenACWY meningococcal vaccine as a control. The sample in question was peripheral blood, obtained 28 days after the second dose of the MenACWY control vaccine. This chain uses TRBV6-1 with TRBJ1-2, with no clear D. The CDR3 bases are TGTGCCAGCAGTCCTACCGGTTCGACCTATGGCTACACCTTC. Amino acids: CASSPTGSTYGYTF.